This entry concerns a single T cell receptor (beta chain). The sample originates from a study of control samples from healthy donors and cancer patients. The data were produced by immunoSEQ multiplex PCR, yet TCRdb's version contains in-frame clones alone and is incomplete. The sample includes around 68,000 clones, approximately 83% seen only once; the top ten take about 15%. Germline V lookup: CDR1 SGHVS, CDR2 FQNEAQ. The V gene lost 1 base and the J gene lost 0 bases, with 6 bases spanning the gap. The CDR3 is made up of 15 amino acids. The clonotype was recovered from a man in his sixties in good health. The sample consisted of blood. This sequence joins TRBV7-8 and TRBJ1-4, with D possibly matching TRBD1 (5 bases). This CDR3 reads CASSLEGTTNEKLFF. DNA for the CDR3: TGTGCCAGCAGCTTAGAGGGGACAACTAATGAAAAACTGTTTTTT.